This T cell receptor (beta chain) was sequenced in a study of regulatory T cells in long-lasting Graves disease. Arm-PCR of CDR3 regions and iRepertoire HTBI primers were used to build TCR beta libraries. TCRdb processed the multiplex PCR reads anew with MiXCR; each CDR3 protein has one entry. Of some 460,000 distinct CDR3 sequences listed, about a sixth are singletons. Time point in this sample: newly diagnosed GD, antithyroid drugs for less than 3 months. After RNA was extracted from PBMCs, the TCR library was made from it. Ten or more counts support this clonotype. These data were likewise used in another study, on T cells in Graves' hyperthyroidism and ophthalmopathy. That source notes: Diagnostic assessment was based on clinical symptoms, serum thyroxine and TRAb, thyroid ultrasound and orbital computed tomography. First-round RT-PCR of the TCR CDR3 relied on the HTBI primer set.

The sequencing here drew on peripheral blood mononuclear cells (PBMCs), taken at new diagnosis, from a patient treated with antithyroid drugs. The TCR originated in a man between 40 and 49 years old with Graves disease.

CDR3 coding DNA: TGTGCCACCAGCCACATAGCGGGAAACACAGATACGCAGTATTTT. Protein product: CATSHIAGNTDTQYF. The V call is TRBV15, the J call TRBJ2-3; 8 bases agree with TRBD2. The junction had 6 bases not matched to a gene; V was cut back by 5 bases and J by 2 bases. Germline values: CDR1 LNHNV, CDR2 YYDKDF (reference sequence). The CDR3 has 15 amino acids. The whole variable domain, remainder taken from reference TRBV15 and TRBJ2-3, is DAMVIQNPRYQVTQFGKPVTLSCSQTLNHNVMYWYQQKSSQAPKLLFHYYDKDFNNEADTPDNFQSRRPNTSFCFLDIRSPGLGDTAMYLCATSHIAGNTDTQYFGPGTRLTVL.